The 27 T cell receptor beta chains listed next were all sequenced from one sample in a study of blood T cell repertoires in COVID-19. The data were produced by immunoSEQ multiplex PCR, yet TCRdb's version contains in-frame clones alone and is incomplete. Of roughly 280,000 clones listed, around 90% are singletons. Sequencing was done on a sample of PBMCs or T cells enriched from blood (not recorded which). The receptors originated from a man aged 40-49 years who had been exposed to COVID-19.

The V call is TRBV10-3, the J call TRBJ2-1; 9 bases line up with TRBD2. Germline lookup yields CDR1 ENHRY and CDR2 SYGVKD. The CDR3 is 16 amino acids. J lost 3 bases, V lost 4 bases, and 7 bases had no gene match. CDR3 sequence (DNA): TGTGCCATCAGTGCAATAGCGGGAGCTCTCTACAATGAGCAGTTCTTC. It translates to CAISAIAGALYNEQFF.

This clone was seen once. For the CDR3, the DNA is TGTGCCAGCAGCTTGTCCCAGGGGCCATATACGCAGTATTTT. The encoded protein is CASSLSQGPYTQYF. The chain uses TRBV11-2 and TRBJ2-3; D is perhaps TRBD1 (6 bases). CDR1 SGHAT and CDR2 FQNNGV come from the germline V gene. The CDR3 contains 14 residues. Trimming took 3 bases from V and 7 from J, leaving 14 bases between them.

This chain joins TRBV7-8 and TRBJ1-6; D gene ambiguous. V was cut by 5 bases and J by 13 bases, with 15 bases left in between. The CDR3 extends over 13 amino acids. The germline gives CDR1 SGHVS, CDR2 FQNEAQ. CDR3 nucleotide sequence: TGTGCCAGCAGCCGAAACCCTACTAATCCCCTCCACTTT. Its protein is CASSRNPTNPLHF. Full variable domain (missing parts from reference TRBV7-8 and TRBJ1-6): GAGVSQSPRYKVAKRGQDVALRCDPISGHVSLFWYQQALGQGPEFLTYFQNEAQLDKSGLPSDRFFAERPEGSVSTLKIQRTQQEDSAVYLCASSRNPTNPLHFGNGTRLTVT.

The chain combines TRBV27 with TRBJ2-2; D is possibly TRBD1 (6 bases). Trimming removed 8 bases from V and 3 bases from J, with 16 bases in between. CDR1 and CDR2 (germline): MNHEY, SMNVEV (reference sequence). The CDR3 covers 15 residues. CDR3: CASHRAGQHTGELFF. The CDR3 region has the DNA TGTGCCAGCCACCGCGCCGGACAGCACACCGGGGAGCTGTTTTTT.

The rearrangement uses TRBV30 and TRBJ1-1; D is unclear. The V and J ends lost 1 base and 0 bases respectively, with 9 bases between them. Germline V gene sequence: CDR1 GTSNPN, CDR2 SVGIG (reference sequence). The CDR3 is 14 amino acids. The CDR3: CAWSGLSLNTEAFF. In DNA, the CDR3 is TGTGCCTGGAGTGGATTGAGCCTGAACACTGAAGCTTTCTTT. The whole variable domain, remainder taken from reference TRBV30 and TRBJ1-1, is SQTIHQWPATLVQPVGSPLSLECTVEGTSNPNLYWYRQAAGRGLQLLFYSVGIGQISSEVPQNLSASRPQDRQFILSSKKLLLSDSGFYLCAWSGLSLNTEAFFGQGTRLTVV.

The V call is TRBV5-1, the J call TRBJ2-5, with D possibly TRBD2 on 6 matching bases. This CDR3 region has 15 residues. Per germline, CDR1 SGHRS and CDR2 YFSETQ. The germline V and J ends were trimmed by 2 bases and 0 bases, with 11 bases remaining between them. For the CDR3, the DNA is TGCGCCAGCAGCTTCGAGCGGGCTAACCAAGAGACCCAGTACTTC. Its protein is CASSFERANQETQYF. The full variable domain, rest sourced from reference TRBV5-1 and TRBJ2-5, is KAGVTQTPRYLIKTRGQQVTLSCSPISGHRSVSWYQQTPGQGLQFLFEYFSETQRNKGNFPGRFSGRQFSNSRSEMNVSTLELGDSALYLCASSFERANQETQYFGPGTRLLVL.

The V gene is TRBV27, the J gene TRBJ2-6, with TRBD1 matching over 9 bases. The ends lost 5 bases at V and 0 bases at J; junction bases unmatched: 2. This CDR3 has 16 amino acids. CDR1 and CDR2 (germline): MNHEY, SMNVEV (reference sequence). The CDR3 bases are TGTGCCAGCAGTGGGGACAGGGACTCTGGGGCCAACGTCCTGACTTTC. Translation gives CASSGDRDSGANVLTF. Supplemented by reference TRBV27 and TRBJ2-6, the full variable domain reads EAQVTQNPRYLITVTGKKLTVTCSQNMNHEYMSWYRQDPGLGLRQIYYSMNVEVTDKGDVPEGYKVSRKEKRNFPLILESPSPNQTSLYFCASSGDRDSGANVLTFGAGSRLTVL.

Worth noting for this clone: Other DNA sequences of this sample code for an identical CDR3. The chain has TRBV5-4 and TRBJ2-3; 8 bases fit TRBD2. Looked up from germline, CDR1 is SGHNT and CDR2 is YYREEE (reference sequence). Trimming removed 1 base from V and 0 bases from J; junction bases left unmatched: 1. The CDR3 is made up of 15 amino acids. CDR3 residues: CASSLRLASTDTQYF. In DNA form, the CDR3 reads TGTGCCAGCAGCTTGAGACTAGCGAGCACAGATACGCAGTATTTT.

This clone has just one count. The V gene is TRBV6-5, the J gene TRBJ1-4; D not certain. V was clipped by 8 bases and J by 6 bases, with 13 bases between them. From germline, CDR1 is MNHEY and CDR2 SVGAGI. The CDR3 has 13 amino acids. The DNA for the CDR3 is TGTGCCAGCCGAGGGAGTGGTTATGAAAAACTGTTTTTT. Encoded protein: CASRGSGYEKLFF.

The chain joins TRBV7-6 to TRBJ2-2, with 7 nucleotides matching TRBD1. There are 17 residues in the CDR3. The germline V gene encodes CDR1 SGHVS and CDR2 FNYEAQ. The junction had 13 bases not matched to a gene; V was cut back by 5 bases and J by 4 bases. The CDR3: CASSQTGVRGSTGELFF. CDR3 coding DNA: TGTGCCAGCAGCCAAACAGGGGTGAGGGGATCCACCGGGGAGCTGTTTTTT. The full variable domain, with the rest looked up from reference TRBV7-6 and TRBJ2-2, is GAGVSQSPRYKVTKRGQDVALRCDPISGHVSLYWYRQALGQGPEFLTYFNYEAQQDKSGLPNDRFSAERPEGSISTLTIQRTEQRDSAMYRCASSQTGVRGSTGELFFGEGSRLTVL.

V usage is TRBV7-8 and J usage is TRBJ1-5; D is uncertain. Germline V gene lookup returns CDR1 SGHVS and CDR2 FQNEAQ. Between the trimmed V and J ends, which lost 2 bases and 0 bases, there was a span of 8 bases. This CDR3 has 15 amino acids. This CDR3 reads CASSLNSISNQPQHF. The CDR3 coding sequence is TGTGCCAGCAGCTTAAATTCCATTAGCAATCAGCCCCAGCATTTT. Full variable domain (remainder filled in from reference TRBV7-8 and TRBJ1-5): GAGVSQSPRYKVAKRGQDVALRCDPISGHVSLFWYQQALGQGPEFLTYFQNEAQLDKSGLPSDRFFAERPEGSVSTLKIQRTQQEDSAVYLCASSLNSISNQPQHFGDGTRLSIL.

The count of this clone is one. The genes are TRBV19 and TRBJ1-2; TRBD1 agrees at 9 bases. This CDR3 contains 15 residues. The trim removed 8 bases at V and 5 bases at J, leaving 12 bases unmatched. From germline, CDR1 is LNHDA and CDR2 SQIVND (reference sequence). CDR3 sequence (DNA): TGTGCCAGTGGATCCGGGACAGGGATTAGGTATGGCTACACCTTC. This codes for CASGSGTGIRYGYTF.

This chain connects TRBV3-1 (or the pseudogene TRBV3-2) to TRBJ1-6; weak D call: TRBD1 (5 bases). From germline, CDR1 is LGHDT and CDR2 YNNKEL (reference sequence). V shed 0 bases and J shed 9 bases, with 18 bases lying between them. The CDR3 extends over 17 amino acids. Here the CDR3 DNA reads TGTGCCAGCAGCCAAGATCTTGCCGCGTCGGGGGGTTCACCCCTCCACTTT. The encoded protein is CASSQDLAASGGSPLHF.

V is TRBV18 and J is TRBJ2-1, with 13 bases fitting TRBD2. This CDR3 spans 21 amino acids. Trimming at V came to 2 bases and at J to 0 bases, leaving 13 bases not matched to a gene. Germline CDR1 reads KGHSH; CDR2 reads LQKENI. CDR3 region: CASSPIRTSGSQSSSYNEQFF. CDR3 nucleotide sequence: TGTGCCAGCTCACCAATTAGGACTAGCGGGAGTCAGTCGAGCTCCTACAATGAGCAGTTCTTC.

This clone is a singleton in its sample. V is TRBV19 and J is TRBJ2-3; 11 nucleotides align to TRBD2. The CDR3 spans 16 residues. The V and J ends lost 1 base and 4 bases, in that order; junction bases with no gene match: 4. The germline CDR1 and CDR2 sequences are LNHDA and SQIVND (reference sequence). The CDR3 spells CASSIGTSGWSDTQYF. In DNA form, the CDR3 reads TGTGCCAGTAGTATAGGGACTAGCGGGTGGTCAGATACGCAGTATTTT.

The sample holds a few counts of this clone. V and J are TRBV7-9 and TRBJ2-7; TRBD1 aligns across 7 bases. The CDR3 covers 16 residues. After removal of 4 bases from V and 2 bases from J, the junction contained 11 bases not matched to a gene. Per germline, CDR1 SEHNR and CDR2 FQNEAQ (reference sequence). CDR3 in amino acids: CASSSLKTGETYEQYF. CDR3 nucleotides: TGTGCCAGCAGCTCCCTGAAAACAGGGGAGACCTACGAGCAGTACTTC.

This clone was seen only once. Sequence at one end of the junction differs from germline and may be a read error. The chain has TRBV12-3 or TRBV12-4 and TRBJ2-1; TRBD2 might be the D (6 bases). The CDR3 is made up of 11 amino acids. The CDR3 region has the DNA TGTGCCAGCAGTTTAGGTACTAGCCGGATCTTC. This encodes CASSLGTSRIF.

V gene TRBV7-2 combines with J gene TRBJ2-1; TRBD2 is a possible D gene (6 bases). Trimming took off 1 base at V and 10 bases at J, with 14 bases between the two ends. Germline CDR1 reads SGHTA; CDR2 reads FQGNSA. The CDR3 consists of 14 residues. This CDR3 reads CASSLVAGRGEQFF. The CDR3 DNA is TGTGCCAGCAGCTTAGTTGCGGGCCGGGGGGAGCAGTTCTTC.

A single count supports this clone. The chain couples TRBV10-3 to TRBJ1-2, with D unclear. Germline CDR1 and CDR2: ENHRY and SYGVKD. V was cut by 2 bases and J by 0 bases, with 4 bases left in between. The CDR3 consists of 13 residues. The CDR3 here is CAISEVSNYGYTF. The CDR3 DNA sequence: TGTGCCATCAGTGAGGTCTCTAACTATGGCTACACCTTC.

This rearrangement joins TRBV5-4 to TRBJ1-4; D is unresolved. CDR3 length: 15 residues. V was cut by 4 bases and J by 4 bases, with 14 bases left in between. CDR1 is SGHNT and CDR2 is YYREEE in the germline V gene (reference sequence). The DNA for the CDR3 is TGTGCCAGCAGCGTAACGACGGGAGATAATGAAAAACTGTTTTTT. It translates to CASSVTTGDNEKLFF. The full variable domain, rest sourced from reference TRBV5-4 and TRBJ1-4, is ETGVTQSPTHLIKTRGQQVTLRCSSQSGHNTVSWYQQALGQGPQFIFQYYREEENGRGNFPPRFSGLQFPNYSSELNVNALELDDSALYLCASSVTTGDNEKLFFGSGTQLSVL.

The chain links TRBV9 to TRBJ2-7, with a tentative D call TRBD1 (5 bases). The CDR3 sequence is 19 residues long. Per germline, CDR1 SGDLS and CDR2 YYNGEE. Deletions cut 4 bases from V and 0 bases from J, with 26 bases between. CDR3 nucleotide sequence: TGTGCCAGCAGCCCTCTTGGCTGGGGCCCAACTCTCAGCTCCTACGAGCAGTACTTC. Its protein product is CASSPLGWGPTLSSYEQYF.

The chain recombines TRBV5-1 with TRBJ2-7; D is undetermined. Trimming stripped 1 base from V and 3 bases from J, with 14 bases between. The germline gives CDR1 SGHRS, CDR2 YFSETQ. The CDR3 runs to 15 residues. CDR3: CASSLWADTLYEQYF. CDR3 in DNA: TGCGCCAGCAGCTTGTGGGCTGACACCCTCTACGAGCAGTACTTC.

The chain joins TRBV28 to TRBJ1-1; D remains unclear. The CDR3 runs 15 residues. V was pared by 7 bases and J by 0 bases, with 15 bases between. The V gene's germline CDR1 is MDHEN and CDR2 SYDVKM. Here the CDR3 reads CASTARGLMNTEAFF. In nucleotides, the CDR3 is TGTGCCAGCACGGCTAGAGGGCTAATGAACACTGAAGCTTTCTTT.

The chain has TRBV11-2 and TRBJ2-7; 7 bases fit TRBD2. V gave up 1 base and J gave up 3 bases; unmatched junction bases: 6. The germline V gene encodes CDR1 SGHAT and CDR2 FQNNGV. The CDR3 totals 15 residues. CDR3 nucleotide sequence: TGTGCCAGCAGCTTAGTCAAGACTAGCTTCTACGAGCAGTACTTC. Protein: CASSLVKTSFYEQYF.

The chain joins TRBV5-1 to TRBJ1-6; TRBD1 matches at 10 bases. This CDR3 region has 20 residues. The V gene end was trimmed by 3 bases and the J gene end by 8 bases; junction bases not matched to a gene: 20. Germline loops: CDR1 SGHRS, CDR2 YFSETQ. CDR3 DNA sequence: TGCGCCAGCAGCTCAGACCGGTACCGTCGGGACAGGGGATTTGATTCACCCCTCCACTTT. Its protein product is CASSSDRYRRDRGFDSPLHF.

A single count supports this clone. V is TRBV12-3 or TRBV12-4 and J is TRBJ2-2; 7 nucleotides line up with TRBD2. This CDR3 contains 13 residues. V lost 10 bases and J lost 7; bases outside the gene matches: 9. CDR3 residues: CATCGGEDGELFF. The CDR3 DNA reads TGTGCCACATGCGGGGGAGAGGACGGGGAGCTGTTTTTT.

The chain couples TRBV7-3 to TRBJ1-1; no firm D call. This CDR3 contains 13 residues. V was trimmed by 2 bases and J by 1 base, leaving 5 bases between them. Germline V lookup: CDR1 SGHTA, CDR2 FQGTGA. The CDR3 sequence is CASSLQANTEAFF. The CDR3 coding sequence is TGTGCCAGCAGCTTACAGGCGAACACTGAAGCTTTCTTT.